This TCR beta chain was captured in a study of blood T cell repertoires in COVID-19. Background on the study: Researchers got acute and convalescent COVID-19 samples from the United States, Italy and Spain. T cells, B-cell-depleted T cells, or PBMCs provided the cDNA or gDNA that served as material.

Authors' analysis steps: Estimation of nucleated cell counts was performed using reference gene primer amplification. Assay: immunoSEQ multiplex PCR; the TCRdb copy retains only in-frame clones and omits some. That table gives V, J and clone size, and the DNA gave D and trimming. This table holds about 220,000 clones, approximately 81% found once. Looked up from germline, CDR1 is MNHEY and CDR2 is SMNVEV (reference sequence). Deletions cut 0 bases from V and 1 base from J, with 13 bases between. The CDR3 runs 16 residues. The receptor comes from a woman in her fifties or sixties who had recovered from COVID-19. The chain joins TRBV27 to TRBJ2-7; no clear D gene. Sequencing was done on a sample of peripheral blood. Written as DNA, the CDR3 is TGTGCCAGCAGTTTATCCCTACCCCAAATTTCCTACGAGCAGTACTTC. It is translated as CASSLSLPQISYEQYF.